Each of the 27 T cell receptor beta chains below was sequenced from the same sample in a study of OX40 agonist ivuxolimab in advanced cancers. Only in-frame clones appear in the TCRdb table, and some are missing; sequencing was by immunoSEQ multiplex PCR. This sample has tens of thousands of clones, with 70% to 90% found just once. The specimen comprised CD4+ or CD8+ T cells sorted from blood, sampled in a trial of the OX40 agonist ivuxolimab. These TCRs come from an adult with an advanced solid tumor such as melanoma, head and neck, liver or kidney cancer.

The chain links TRBV6-4 to TRBJ2-1; tentatively, D is TRBD2 (6 bases). The CDR3 runs 16 residues. V dropped 4 bases and J dropped 1 base, with 14 bases sitting between them. CDR1 is MRHNA, CDR2 SNTAGT, per germline. The CDR3 sequence is CASSVGLSSSYNEQFF. In DNA form, the CDR3 reads TGTGCCAGCAGTGTTGGACTATCTAGTTCCTACAATGAGCAGTTCTTC.

The chain carries TRBV18 and TRBJ2-1; 7 bases align to TRBD1. This CDR3 is 13 amino acids long. Germline values: CDR1 KGHSH, CDR2 LQKENI. The V segment lost 4 bases and the J segment 5 bases; nucleotides outside the gene matches: 2. The CDR3 loop reads CASSRDRNNEQFF. In DNA form, the CDR3 reads TGTGCCAGCTCACGGGACAGAAACAATGAGCAGTTCTTC.

This chain links TRBV19 with TRBJ1-2; TRBD1 might be the D (5 bases). CDR3 size: 14 residues. CDR1 and CDR2 from the germline V gene are LNHDA and SQIVND (reference sequence). Deletions cut 8 bases from V and 0 bases from J, with 13 bases between. CDR3: CASQPRGANYGYTF. CDR3 nucleotide sequence: TGTGCCAGTCAACCAAGGGGCGCTAACTATGGCTACACCTTC.

This clone was observed a handful of times. The rearrangement links TRBV7-9 to TRBJ2-1; 9 nucleotides agree with TRBD2. CDR1 SEHNR and CDR2 FQNEAQ come from the germline V gene (reference sequence). V shed 3 bases, J shed 7 bases, and the junction held 7 bases outside the gene matches. This CDR3 spans 15 amino acids. The CDR3 reads CASSFGIAGVNEQFF. CDR3 nucleotide sequence: TGTGCCAGCAGCTTCGGAATAGCGGGGGTTAATGAGCAGTTCTTC.

The chain links TRBV9 to TRBJ2-7; D is possibly TRBD1 (5 bases). CDR1 is SGDLS and CDR2 is YYNGEE in the germline V gene. This CDR3 has 15 amino acids. V was clipped by 2 bases and J by 3 bases, with 15 bases between them. The CDR3 DNA follows: TGTGCCAGCAGCGTTCAGCCAGACAGTAGCTACGAGCAGTACTTC. Encoded protein: CASSVQPDSSYEQYF.

The chain recombines TRBV7-6 with TRBJ2-2; no definite D call. Germline CDR1 SGHVS, CDR2 FNYEAQ. This CDR3 is 14 amino acids long. V dropped 3 bases and J dropped 1 base, with 6 bases sitting between them. The CDR3 spells CASSLDGNTGELFF. The CDR3 nucleotides are TGTGCCAGCAGCTTGGACGGGAACACCGGGGAGCTGTTTTTT. Based on the CDR3 plus reference TRBV7-6 and TRBJ2-2, the full variable domain is GAGVSQSPRYKVTKRGQDVALRCDPISGHVSLYWYRQALGQGPEFLTYFNYEAQQDKSGLPNDRFSAERPEGSISTLTIQRTEQRDSAMYRCASSLDGNTGELFFGEGSRLTVL.

The CDR3 DNA reads as TGTGCCAGCAGCCCGACCGGGACAGGGGTTCAGCCCCAGCATTTT. Protein product: CASSPTGTGVQPQHF. The chain is built from TRBV7-2 and TRBJ1-5; 10 bases agree with TRBD1. Germline V lookup: CDR1 SGHTA, CDR2 FQGNSA. V lost 5 bases, J lost 6 bases, and 7 bases stayed unmatched. The CDR3 runs 15 residues.

The chain links TRBV11-2 to TRBJ1-2, with 8 bases lining up with TRBD1. This CDR3 comprises 13 residues. CDR1 is SGHAT and CDR2 is FQNNGV in the germline V gene. Unmatched junction bases numbered 7, after V lost 6 bases and J lost 7 bases. CDR3 loop: CASRPGQGSGYTF. In DNA, the CDR3 is TGTGCCAGCAGACCTGGACAGGGTAGTGGCTACACCTTC.

This chain links TRBV30 with TRBJ1-2; TRBD1 aligns across 9 bases. The CDR3 spans 14 residues. In germline, CDR1 is GTSNPN, CDR2 SVGIG (reference sequence). Unmatched junction bases numbered 8, after V lost 2 bases and J lost 7 bases. As DNA, the CDR3 is TGTGCCTGGAGTTCTGGGACAGGGTACGTTGGCTACACCTTC. Translating it yields CAWSSGTGYVGYTF.

This chain links TRBV5-6 with TRBJ1-2; 9 nucleotides align to TRBD1. V gave up 6 bases and J gave up 2 bases; unmatched junction bases: 5. The CDR3 loop spans 14 amino acids. Germline lookup yields CDR1 SGHDT and CDR2 YYEEEE. The CDR3 DNA reads as TGTGCCAGCAAGGCAGGACAGGGGAACTATGGCTACACCTTC. This codes for CASKAGQGNYGYTF. The complete variable domain, with remaining parts taken from reference TRBV5-6 and TRBJ1-2, reads DAGVTQSPTHLIKTRGQQVTLRCSPKSGHDTVSWYQQALGQGPQFIFQYYEEEERQRGNFPDRFSGHQFPNYSSELNVNALLLGDSALYLCASKAGQGNYGYTFGSGTRLTVV.

The chain uses TRBV7-8 and TRBJ2-3; tentatively, D is TRBD1 or TRBD2 (5 bases each). Germline V gene data show CDR1 as SGHVS and CDR2 as FQNEAQ. V lost 4 bases and J lost 0, with 11 bases in between. This CDR3 comprises 15 residues. As DNA, the CDR3 is TGTGCCAGCAGCTCGATGGGGGTTAGCACAGATACGCAGTATTTT. It yields the protein CASSSMGVSTDTQYF.

The chain has TRBV7-2 and TRBJ2-2, with 7 bases that match TRBD2. J gave up 7 bases and V 5 bases, and 7 bases lay outside the gene matches. CDR1 and CDR2 from the germline V gene are SGHTA and FQGNSA. CDR3 length: 14 amino acids. CDR3 DNA: TGTGCCAGCAGCACCGGACTAGGGTACGGGGAGCTGTTTTTT. Its protein is CASSTGLGYGELFF.

This sequence joins TRBV27 and TRBJ2-1, with 9 nucleotides matching TRBD2. Losses at the gene ends were 2 bases for V and 8 bases for J; bases not matched to a gene: 4. CDR1 and CDR2 (germline): MNHEY, SMNVEV (reference sequence). This CDR3 comprises 14 residues. The CDR3 reads CASSLKRGAHEQFF. CDR3 sequence (DNA): TGTGCCAGCAGTTTAAAGCGGGGGGCACATGAGCAGTTCTTC.

The CDR3 protein is CASSWGSEAFF. The CDR3 DNA reads TGTGCCAGCAGTTGGGGGTCTGAAGCTTTCTTT. The V and J genes are TRBV6-5 and TRBJ1-1, with D maybe TRBD1 (5 bases). The V and J ends lost 4 bases and 6 bases respectively, with 6 bases between them. The CDR3 totals 11 residues. From germline, CDR1 is MNHEY and CDR2 SVGAGI.

The table lists this clone with a count of one. The chain combines TRBV19 with TRBJ1-2; TRBD1 agrees at 9 bases. CDR3 length: 14 residues. Germline assignment: CDR1 LNHDA and CDR2 SQIVND (reference sequence). V shed 6 bases, J shed 7 bases, and the junction held 9 bases outside the gene matches. This CDR3 reads CASRNRDRVSGYTF. The CDR3 nucleotides are TGTGCCAGTAGGAACCGGGACAGGGTGTCTGGCTACACCTTC.

The chain joins TRBV7-3 to TRBJ2-2, with D possibly matching TRBD2 (5 bases). Trimming pared 5 bases from V and 6 bases from J, leaving 10 bases between. CDR1 is SGHTA, CDR2 FQGTGA, per germline. The CDR3 sequence is 13 residues long. The CDR3 coding sequence is TGTGCCAGCAGCGCCCGGGGTTCCGGGGAGCTGTTTTTT. This sequence encodes CASSARGSGELFF.

Only one count was recorded for this clone. The V and J genes are TRBV15 and TRBJ2-7; tentatively, D is TRBD1 or TRBD2 (5 bases each). CDR1 and CDR2 from the germline V gene are LNHNV and YYDKDF (reference sequence). This CDR3 spans 15 amino acids. Trimming left V 5 bases short and J 2 bases short, with 16 bases between. The CDR3 DNA follows: TGTGCCACCAGCTTGAGGGGCCGTTTCGCCTACGAGCAGTACTTC. It translates to CATSLRGRFAYEQYF.

The J gene is TRBJ1-2, the V gene TRBV2; D remains unclear. With 3 bases removed from V and 4 bases from J, the gap between germline ends came to 12 bases. Germline V gene data show CDR1 as SNHLY and CDR2 as FYNNEI. The CDR3 spans 14 residues. For the CDR3, the DNA is TGTGCCAGCAGTGAGGTTACGTCTAGCTATGGCTACACCTTC. Amino acid sequence: CASSEVTSSYGYTF.

The chain combines TRBV7-7 with TRBJ1-3; D is perhaps TRBD1 (6 bases). The CDR3 totals 15 residues. Trimming stripped 5 bases from V and 0 bases from J, with 11 bases between. Per germline, CDR1 SSHAT and CDR2 FNYEAQ (reference sequence). As DNA, the CDR3 is TGTGCCAGCAGCCAAGGACAGAGCTCTGGAAACACCATATATTTT. Its translation is CASSQGQSSGNTIYF.

This rearrangement joins TRBV11-2 to TRBJ2-1; 9 bases match TRBD1. The trim removed 0 bases at V and 4 bases at J, leaving 1 base unmatched. The CDR3 totals 15 residues. Germline loops: CDR1 SGHAT, CDR2 FQNNGV. The CDR3 here is CASSLEQGAYNEQFF. The CDR3 DNA reads as TGTGCCAGCAGCTTAGAACAGGGGGCGTACAATGAGCAGTTCTTC.

The chain links TRBV6-1 to TRBJ2-3, with D maybe TRBD1 (6 bases). Per germline, CDR1 MNHNS and CDR2 SASEGT. The CDR3 spans 16 residues. Trimming stripped 4 bases from V and 1 base from J, with 15 bases between. The chain's CDR3 is CASSVLGTMGTDTQYF. CDR3 sequence (DNA): TGTGCCAGCAGTGTCCTGGGGACAATGGGCACAGATACGCAGTATTTT.

The chain is built from TRBV7-8 and TRBJ1-3; D is uncertain. V was cut by 5 bases and J by 0 bases, with 11 bases left in between. Germline assignment: CDR1 SGHVS and CDR2 FQNEAQ. This CDR3 has 15 amino acids. CDR3 nucleotide sequence: TGTGCCAGCAGCCTTACGTCCAGCTCTGGAAACACCATATATTTT. This sequence encodes CASSLTSSSGNTIYF.

This sequence joins TRBV18 and TRBJ1-1; perhaps TRBD1 as D (5 bases). Germline assignment: CDR1 KGHSH and CDR2 LQKENI. The CDR3 loop spans 15 amino acids. V lost 1 base to trimming and J lost 1 base, with 10 bases between them. CDR3 protein: CASSPRGATNTEAFF. The CDR3 DNA sequence: TGTGCCAGCTCACCACGTGGGGCCACGAACACTGAAGCTTTCTTT.

V usage is TRBV7-3 and J usage is TRBJ2-7; the D call may be TRBD1 or TRBD2 (5 bases each). The V end lost 6 bases, the J end lost 2 bases, and 17 bases lay between the germline ends. The germline V gene encodes CDR1 SGHTA and CDR2 FQGTGA. This CDR3 spans 15 amino acids. CDR3 loop: CASRSQGGGTYEQYF. The CDR3 bases are TGTGCCAGCAGGTCCCAGGGCGGAGGAACCTACGAGCAGTACTTC.

The rearrangement joins TRBV7-7 to TRBJ1-3; D is unresolved. This CDR3 has 17 amino acids. CDR1 and CDR2 (germline): SSHAT, FNYEAQ (reference sequence). In DNA, the CDR3 is TGTGCTAGCGAGGCGCCAGCTACCAATTACTCTGGAAACACCATATATTTT. Its protein is CASEAPATNYSGNTIYF. Drawing the rest from reference TRBV7-7 and TRBJ1-3, the complete variable domain is GAGVSQSPRYKVTKRGQDVTLRCDPISSHATLYWYQQALGQGPEFLTYFNYEAQPDKSGLPSDRFSAERPEGSISTLTIQRTEQRDSAMYRCASEAPATNYSGNTIYFGEGSWLTVV.

The chain has TRBV19 and TRBJ2-5; 13 bases match TRBD2. Germline assignment: CDR1 LNHDA and CDR2 SQIVND (reference sequence). V shed 6 bases, J shed 5 bases, and the junction held 6 bases outside the gene matches. CDR3 length equals 15 residues. CDR3 DNA: TGTGCCAGTAGGGGACTAGCGGGGACAGGGGAGACCCAGTACTTC. Its translation: CASRGLAGTGETQYF.

The chain recombines TRBV6-5 with TRBJ2-3, with a possible D match to TRBD2 (7 bases). CDR1 is MNHEY, CDR2 SVGAGI, per germline. Trimming left V 7 bases short and J 1 base short, with 9 bases between. The CDR3 runs to 13 residues. DNA of the CDR3: TGTGCCAGCATGGGGGGGCGCACAGATACGCAGTATTTT. Its translation: CASMGGRTDTQYF.